A single sample gave rise to the 25 T cell receptor beta chains below, sequenced in a study of naive and memory T cell subsets. Ligated cDNA underwent four rounds of PCR with nested alpha and beta constant region primers and SP2. TCRdb itself ran the 5' RACE reads through MiXCR, one entry per CDR3 protein. Of 57,000 or so distinct CDR3 sequences detected, 7.2% appear once; the ten largest clones hold about a tenth. The library had UMIs added by 3' ligation of an oligonucleotide to TCR cDNA. Receptors were obtained from a male donor in good health.

This clonotype appeared many times. The chain is built from TRBV7-9 and TRBJ2-5, with D unresolved. Trimming left V 1 base short and J 5 bases short, with 5 bases between. This CDR3 has 12 amino acids. Germline V gene sequence: CDR1 SEHNR, CDR2 FQNEAQ (reference sequence). CDR3 nucleotide sequence: TGTGCCAGCAGCTTAGATGAGGAGACCCAGTACTTC. Protein product: CASSLDEETQYF. The variable domain in full, completed from reference TRBV7-9 and TRBJ2-5, reads DTGVSQNPRHKITKRGQNVTFRCDPISEHNRLYWYRQTLGQGPEFLTYFQNEAQLEKSRLLSDRFSAERPKGSFSTLEIQRTEQGDSAMYLCASSLDEETQYFGPGTRLLVL.

By sample fraction, this clonotype is medium-sized. One end of the junction does not line up with germline, which may come from a read error. The V call is TRBV6-5, the J call TRBJ2-1; a weak D match, TRBD2 (6 bases). Per the germline V gene, CDR1 is MNHEY and CDR2 is SVGAGI. CDR3 size: 16 residues. Written as DNA, the CDR3 is TGTGCCAGCAGTTACTTGGGGTTCGGAGGGACTCTTGGGTTGGTCTTC. Encoded protein: CASSYLGFGGTLGLVF.

The J gene is TRBJ2-5, the V gene TRBV20-1; D gene unclear. The CDR3 is made up of 12 amino acids. Germline lookup yields CDR1 DFQATT and CDR2 SNEGSKA (reference sequence). Trimming shortened V by 3 bases and J by 5 bases, and 10 bases separated the two germline ends. CDR3 nucleotide sequence: TGCAGTGCTAGTTCAAGTTCGGAGACCCAGTACTTC. Encoded protein: CSASSSSETQYF.

This sequence joins TRBV20-1 and TRBJ2-1; TRBD2 aligns across 11 bases. After removal of 0 bases from V and 13 bases from J, the junction contained 11 bases not matched to a gene. The CDR3 spans 15 residues. The germline CDR1 and CDR2 sequences are DFQATT and SNEGSKA (reference sequence). CDR3 in DNA: TGCAGTGCTAGAGATAGGGAGACTAGCGGGACGTTCCAGTTCTTC. Its translation: CSARDRETSGTFQFF.

This clonotype was seen many times. The CDR3 DNA follows: TGTGCCAGCAGTTACGGGGGGGCGTCCAATCAGCCCCAGCATTTT. Amino acids: CASSYGGASNQPQHF. The V and J genes are TRBV6-6 and TRBJ1-5, with a weak D call TRBD1 (6 bases). The CDR3 consists of 15 residues. The germline CDR1 and CDR2 sequences are MNHNY and SVGAGI (reference sequence). Trimming took off 2 bases at V and 3 bases at J, with 11 bases between the two ends.

In this sample, this clonotype turned up a few times. J is TRBJ1-1 and V is TRBV13; TRBD1 might be the D (6 bases). V dropped 6 bases and J dropped 5 bases, with 13 bases sitting between them. The V gene's germline CDR1 is PRHDT and CDR2 FYEKMQ (reference sequence). This CDR3 has 13 amino acids. Written as DNA, the CDR3 is TGTGCCAGCAGTTACAGGGACGGGACTGAAGCTTTCTTT. As protein: CASSYRDGTEAFF.

This clonotype was seen ten or more times. The chain has TRBV5-1 and TRBJ2-1; tentative D call: TRBD1 (6 bases). The V gene lost 2 bases and the J gene lost 9 bases, with 12 bases spanning the gap. The CDR3 sequence is 13 residues long. Per germline, CDR1 SGHRS and CDR2 YFSETQ. CDR3 in amino acids: CASSFPGVGEQFF. CDR3 nucleotides: TGCGCCAGCAGCTTTCCAGGGGTAGGTGAGCAGTTCTTC.

This clonotype was counted at least ten times. The CDR3 region has the DNA TGTGCCAGCAGCTTACATTCGGGAATCAATCAGCCCCAGCATTTT. It specifies CASSLHSGINQPQHF. The rearrangement uses TRBV5-6 and TRBJ1-5; no reliable D call. The CDR3 consists of 15 residues. Per the germline V gene, CDR1 is SGHDT and CDR2 is YYEEEE. The V end was cut by 2 bases, the J end by 3 bases, with 12 bases between. Full variable domain (remainder filled in from reference TRBV5-6 and TRBJ1-5): DAGVTQSPTHLIKTRGQQVTLRCSPKSGHDTVSWYQQALGQGPQFIFQYYEEEERQRGNFPDRFSGHQFPNYSSELNVNALLLGDSALYLCASSLHSGINQPQHFGDGTRLSIL.

This clonotype was seen ten or more times. The genes are TRBV2 and TRBJ1-5; the D is unclear. V was trimmed by 4 bases and J by 5 bases, leaving 12 bases between them. CDR1 is SNHLY, CDR2 FYNNEI, per germline. The CDR3 length is 14 residues. Written as DNA, the CDR3 is TGTGCCAGCAGTGCGGGGTTTCAGGATCAGCCCCAGCATTTT. Protein sequence: CASSAGFQDQPQHF.

This chain joins TRBV3-1 and TRBJ2-7; possibly TRBD2 for D (5 bases). Trimming took 4 bases from V and 7 from J, leaving 20 bases between them. The CDR3 covers 15 residues. Per germline, CDR1 LGHDT and CDR2 YNNKEL (reference sequence). The CDR3 spells CASSLEAGGGGEQYF. The CDR3 DNA reads TGTGCCAGCAGCCTCGAGGCGGGCGGTGGTGGAGAGCAGTACTTC.

This clonotype occurred once. The chain uses TRBV5-4 and TRBJ2-5; D may correspond to TRBD1 or TRBD2 (6 bases each). This CDR3 has 15 residues. V was clipped by 4 bases and J by 5 bases, with 18 bases between them. Germline-derived CDR1 and CDR2 are SGHNT and YYREEE (reference sequence). The CDR3 is CASSATRGGLETQYF. For the CDR3, the DNA is TGTGCCAGCAGCGCGACTAGAGGGGGGTTGGAGACCCAGTACTTC.

In its sample, this clonotype was seen many times. The chain joins TRBV2 to TRBJ2-4; TRBD2 agrees at 7 bases. The germline CDR1 and CDR2 sequences are SNHLY and FYNNEI. This CDR3 has 17 residues. V lost 2 bases and J lost 0; bases outside the gene matches: 7. CDR3 sequence reads: CASSENGGGLAKNIQYF. The CDR3 coding sequence is TGTGCCAGCAGTGAAAACGGCGGGGGACTAGCCAAAAACATTCAGTACTTC.

The sample holds many counts of this clonotype. The gene calls are TRBV5-1 and TRBJ1-6, with 7 positions matching TRBD1. Germline V gene lookup returns CDR1 SGHRS and CDR2 YFSETQ. Losses at the gene ends were 2 bases for V and 7 bases for J; bases not matched to a gene: 9. The CDR3 length is 16 residues. Here the CDR3 DNA reads TGCGCCAGCAGCTTCGCGGGACAGAGGGAAAATTCACCCCTCCACTTT. The encoded protein is CASSFAGQRENSPLHF. The full variable domain, with the rest looked up from reference TRBV5-1 and TRBJ1-6, is KAGVTQTPRYLIKTRGQQVTLSCSPISGHRSVSWYQQTPGQGLQFLFEYFSETQRNKGNFPGRFSGRQFSNSRSEMNVSTLELGDSALYLCASSFAGQRENSPLHFGNGTRLTVT.

The chain links TRBV19 to TRBJ2-1; TRBD1 or TRBD2 may be the D gene (5 bases each). Deletions cut 4 bases from V and 6 bases from J, with 10 bases between. The CDR3 runs to 13 residues. Germline CDR1 is LNHDA and CDR2 is SQIVND (reference sequence). CDR3 protein: CASSRDAGNEQFF. The CDR3 DNA follows: TGTGCCAGTAGTAGGGACGCCGGCAATGAGCAGTTCTTC.

The sample holds many counts of this clonotype. V gene TRBV6-5 combines with J gene TRBJ2-3; no clear D gene. The CDR3 sequence is 11 residues long. Trimming removed 8 bases at V and 3 bases at J, with 6 bases between. Germline assignment: CDR1 MNHEY and CDR2 SVGAGI. CDR3 region: CASGLTDTQYF. CDR3 nucleotides: TGTGCCAGCGGGTTGACAGATACGCAGTATTTT.

This clonotype was detected a few times. The V call is TRBV19, the J call TRBJ2-2, with TRBD2 identical over 10 bases. V shed 3 bases, J shed 3 bases, and the junction held 4 bases outside the gene matches. The CDR3 is made up of 16 amino acids. Germline assignment: CDR1 LNHDA and CDR2 SQIVND (reference sequence). In nucleotides, the CDR3 is TGTGCCAGTAGTATCCAAGCGGGAGGGCACACCGGGGAGCTGTTTTTT. Translation gives CASSIQAGGHTGELFF.

The sample holds many counts of this clonotype. The J gene is TRBJ2-1, the V gene TRBV19; no clear D. Deletions cut 2 bases from V and 4 bases from J, with 9 bases between. Germline V gives CDR1 LNHDA, CDR2 SQIVND (reference sequence). The CDR3 is 14 amino acids. CDR3 bases: TGTGCCAGTAGTATATTAGGCAGATACAATGAGCAGTTCTTC. This translates into CASSILGRYNEQFF.

This clonotype was observed many times. The chain combines TRBV5-6 with TRBJ2-5, with 9 bases lining up with TRBD2. Germline assignment: CDR1 SGHDT and CDR2 YYEEEE. The CDR3 is 16 residues long. V lost 4 bases to trimming and J lost 5 bases; unmatched junction nucleotides: 12. CDR3 residues: CASSPRGPSGVETQYF. The CDR3 DNA reads TGTGCCAGCAGCCCACGAGGGCCTAGCGGGGTGGAGACCCAGTACTTC.

This clonotype showed up many times. J is TRBJ2-1 and V is TRBV14, with TRBD2 as a possible D gene (5 bases). In germline, CDR1 is SGHDN, CDR2 FVKESK. V lost 4 bases and J 0 bases, leaving 10 bases between the germline ends. CDR3 length: 15 residues. CDR3 sequence: CASSPLAGSYNEQFF. CDR3 nucleotide sequence: TGTGCCAGCAGCCCCTTGGCGGGCTCCTACAATGAGCAGTTCTTC.

This clonotype was detected only a few times. The J gene is TRBJ1-3, the V gene TRBV19; no clear D. Per germline, CDR1 LNHDA and CDR2 SQIVND (reference sequence). Between the trimmed V and J ends, which lost 6 bases and 3 bases, there was a span of 6 bases. CDR3 size: 12 residues. The CDR3 region has the DNA TGTGCCAGTAGCCGTGTTGGAAACACCATATATTTT. Protein: CASSRVGNTIYF.

This clonotype was observed a few times. The rearrangement links TRBV20-1 to TRBJ1-1; no definite D call. The length of the CDR3 is 14 residues. Germline V gene data show CDR1 as DFQATT and CDR2 as SNEGSKA (reference sequence). The V gene lost 4 bases and the J gene lost 1 base, with 13 bases spanning the gap. The CDR3: CSAKEVSRNTEAFF. In DNA form, the CDR3 reads TGCAGTGCTAAAGAGGTCAGCCGGAACACTGAAGCTTTCTTT.

A few counts support this clonotype. The genes are TRBV19 and TRBJ2-6; D gene ambiguous. With 2 bases removed from V and 1 base from J, the gap between germline ends came to 12 bases. CDR1 LNHDA and CDR2 SQIVND come from the germline V gene (reference sequence). The CDR3 covers 17 residues. The DNA of the CDR3 is TGTGCCAGTAGTATACGAAGGGTACCATCTGGGGCCAACGTCCTGACTTTC. It yields the protein CASSIRRVPSGANVLTF.

The chain recombines TRBV4-2 with TRBJ1-6, with TRBD1 matching over 7 bases. V was pared by 3 bases and J by 5 bases, with 7 bases of the junction left unmatched. Germline V lookup: CDR1 LGHNA, CDR2 YNFKEQ. The CDR3 covers 16 residues. CDR3 sequence reads: CASSQRQGFDNSPLHF. The CDR3 bases are TGTGCCAGCAGCCAGAGACAGGGTTTTGATAATTCACCCCTCCACTTT.

This clonotype was observed a handful of times. The genes are TRBV14 and TRBJ1-4; tentatively, D is TRBD1 (5 bases). This CDR3 is 15 amino acids long. Deletions cut 3 bases from V and 2 bases from J, with 10 bases between. Germline V gene sequence: CDR1 SGHDN, CDR2 FVKESK. CDR3 nucleotide sequence: TGTGCCAGCAGCCATAACCGGGGGACTAATGAAAAACTGTTTTTT. Encoded protein: CASSHNRGTNEKLFF.

Ten or more counts support this clonotype. The rearrangement links TRBV29-1 to TRBJ2-7; TRBD1 matches 9 bases. Germline assignment: CDR1 SQVTM and CDR2 ANQGSEA. The CDR3 consists of 14 residues. Unmatched junction bases numbered 13, after V lost 6 bases and J lost 7 bases. The DNA for the CDR3 is TGCAGCGTAGCCCTGCCGGACAGGGGAAGGGAGCAGTACTTC. Encoded protein: CSVALPDRGREQYF.